Listed below are T cell receptor beta chains from one sample, sequenced in a study of OX40 agonist ivuxolimab in advanced cancers. Repertoires were generated with immunoSEQ multiplex PCR, while TCRdb's copy carries only in-frame clones and drops some. The repertoire holds 50,000 to 65,000 clones, under 95% seen once, with 8.7% in the top ten. The material sequenced was CD4+ or CD8+ T cells sorted from blood, taken in a trial of the OX40 agonist ivuxolimab. These receptors all come from an adult with an advanced solid tumor such as melanoma, head and neck, liver or kidney cancer. Each CDR3 is given with its conserved first and last residue. Each record gives: CDR3 length, V gene, J gene, D gene, clone size, CDR3 protein, CDR3 DNA. The D gene is left open where the match is weak. Some rows have no size entry. The others give once, few or many, or a class for an expanded clone.

length: 19; V: TRBV9; J: TRBJ2-6; D: TRBD1; size: .; CDR3: CASSVAKVGQFSGANVLTF; DNA: TGTGCCAGCAGCGTAGCCAAAGTGGGACAGTTCTCTGGGGCCAACGTCCTGACTTTC
length: 15; V: TRBV7-9; J: TRBJ2-7; D: .; size: .; CDR3: CASSLRAETSYEQYF; DNA: TGTGCCAGCAGCTTACGGGCAGAAACCTCCTACGAGCAGTACTTC
length: 15; V: TRBV11-2; J: TRBJ2-3; D: .; size: .; CDR3: CASSFRGRARDTQYF; DNA: TGTGCCAGCAGCTTTAGGGGGAGGGCCAGAGATACGCAGTATTTT
length: 15; V: TRBV27; J: TRBJ2-1; D: TRBD1; size: .; CDR3: CAGSPTGTGLVEQFF; DNA: TGTGCCGGCAGCCCCACCGGGACAGGGCTCGTTGAGCAGTTCTTC
length: 16; V: TRBV6-1; J: TRBJ1-2; D: .; size: .; CDR3: CASSEVRTVRGDGYTF; DNA: TGTGCCAGCAGTGAAGTAAGGACGGTCAGGGGCGATGGCTACACCTTC
length: 15; V: TRBV9; J: TRBJ2-7; D: TRBD1; size: .; CDR3: CASSVEGTGPYEQYF; DNA: TGTGCCAGCAGCGTAGAAGGGACAGGGCCCTACGAGCAGTACTTC
length: 20; V: TRBV4-2; J: TRBJ2-3; D: .; size: .; CDR3: CASSQDWVESAGFSTDTQYF; DNA: TGTGCCAGCAGCCAAGATTGGGTAGAGTCGGCGGGGTTCTCCACAGATACGCAGTATTTT
length: 14; V: TRBV27; J: TRBJ2-7; D: TRBD1; size: .; CDR3: CASSSGTDFYEQYF; DNA: TGTGCCAGCAGTTCCGGGACAGACTTTTACGAGCAGTACTTC
length: 14; V: TRBV10-3; J: TRBJ2-4; D: TRBD2; size: .; CDR3: CATWAGGLGNIQYF; DNA: TGTGCCACCTGGGCGGGGGGACTCGGGAACATTCAGTACTTC
length: 16; V: TRBV23-1; J: TRBJ1-1; D: .; size: few; CDR3: CASSQVREHLNTEAFF; DNA: TGCGCCAGCAGTCAAGTACGGGAACACTTAAACACTGAAGCTTTCTTT
length: 13; V: TRBV7-9; J: TRBJ2-1; D: TRBD2; size: .; CDR3: CASSWSGRDEQFF; DNA: TGTGCCAGCAGCTGGAGCGGGAGGGATGAGCAGTTCTTC
length: 14; V: TRBV27; J: TRBJ1-4; D: .; size: .; CDR3: CASSFGGGNEKLFF; DNA: TGTGCCAGCAGTTTTGGGGGGGGTAATGAAAAACTGTTTTTT
length: 14; V: TRBV7-8; J: TRBJ2-7; D: TRBD2; size: .; CDR3: CASSLDGRAGEQYF; DNA: TGTGCCAGCAGCTTGGACGGGAGGGCTGGAGAGCAGTACTTC
length: 15; V: TRBV28; J: TRBJ1-5; D: .; size: .; CDR3: CASRDDGDSNQPQHF; DNA: TGTGCCAGCAGAGACGACGGAGATAGCAATCAGCCCCAGCATTTT
length: 12; V: TRBV28; J: TRBJ2-7; D: .; size: .; CDR3: CASSESSYEQYF; DNA: TGTGCCAGCAGCGAAAGCTCCTACGAGCAGTACTTC
length: 13; V: TRBV6-5; J: TRBJ1-2; D: TRBD1; size: .; CDR3: CASSYGQGDGYTF; DNA: TGTGCCAGCAGTTACGGACAGGGAGATGGCTACACCTTC
length: 14; V: TRBV29-1; J: TRBJ2-7; D: .; size: .; CDR3: CSATDGTRPYEQYF; DNA: TGCAGCGCGACTGACGGGACAAGACCCTACGAGCAGTACTTC
length: 11; V: TRBV6-5; J: TRBJ2-3; D: .; size: .; CDR3: CASSPGDTQYF; DNA: TGTGCCAGCAGTCCGGGGGATACGCAGTATTTT
length: 15; V: TRBV10-3; J: TRBJ1-1; D: TRBD1; size: .; CDR3: CAISGWTGTNTEAFF; DNA: TGTGCCATCAGCGGTTGGACAGGGACGAACACTGAAGCTTTCTTT
length: 14; V: TRBV29-1; J: TRBJ2-1; D: TRBD1; size: .; CDR3: CSAGTGLTYNEQFF; DNA: TGCAGCGCCGGGACAGGGCTAACCTACAATGAGCAGTTCTTC
length: 14; V: TRBV30; J: TRBJ2-7; D: TRBD1; size: .; CDR3: CAWSVGTGTYEQYF; DNA: TGTGCCTGGAGTGTGGGGACAGGTACCTACGAGCAGTACTTC
length: 15; V: TRBV14; J: TRBJ2-2; D: TRBD1; size: few; CDR3: CASRPDRGPAGELFF; DNA: TGTGCCAGCCGACCGGACAGGGGGCCCGCCGGGGAGCTGTTTTTT
length: 10; V: TRBV27; J: TRBJ2-7; D: .; size: .; CDR3: CASNWNEQYF; DNA: TGTGCCAGCAATTGGAACGAGCAGTACTTC
length: 20; V: TRBV28; J: TRBJ2-1; D: TRBD2; size: .; CDR3: CASSQFPGTSGRVPYNEQFF; DNA: TGTGCCAGCAGTCAATTTCCCGGGACTAGCGGGAGGGTTCCCTACAATGAGCAGTTCTTC
length: 12; V: TRBV5-6; J: TRBJ1-1; D: .; size: .; CDR3: CASSSENTEAFF; DNA: TGTGCCAGCAGCTCAGAGAACACTGAAGCTTTCTTT
length: 15; V: TRBV4-3; J: TRBJ1-1; D: .; size: .; CDR3: CASSQDRVGGTEAFF; DNA: TGCGCCAGCAGCCAAGATCGAGTGGGAGGTACTGAAGCTTTCTTT
length: 17; V: TRBV27; J: TRBJ2-2; D: TRBD1; size: .; CDR3: CASRPLSYRGHTGELFF; DNA: TGTGCCAGCAGACCCCTGTCATACAGGGGGCACACCGGGGAGCTGTTTTTT
length: 16; V: TRBV27; J: TRBJ1-5; D: .; size: .; CDR3: CASSLNSISSNQPQHF; DNA: TGTGCCAGCAGTTTAAATAGTATATCTAGCAATCAGCCCCAGCATTTT
length: 12; V: TRBV29-1; J: TRBJ2-7; D: .; size: .; CDR3: CSIGDGAYEQYF; DNA: TGCAGTATCGGGGACGGAGCCTACGAGCAGTACTTC
length: 21; V: TRBV27; J: TRBJ2-7; D: .; size: .; CDR3: CASSLSGSRDAQRGTLYEQYF; DNA: TGTGCCAGCAGTTTATCGGGTTCTCGAGACGCCCAAAGGGGGACCCTTTACGAGCAGTACTTC
length: 13; V: TRBV7-9; J: TRBJ2-1; D: .; size: .; CDR3: CASRPTNRYEQFF; DNA: TGTGCCAGCAGGCCGACGAATAGGTATGAGCAGTTCTTC
length: 16; V: TRBV5-4; J: TRBJ2-2; D: TRBD2; size: .; CDR3: CASSSGLAGVIGELFF; DNA: TGTGCCAGCAGCTCCGGACTAGCGGGGGTTATCGGGGAGCTGTTTTTT
length: 15; V: TRBV7-8; J: TRBJ2-5; D: .; size: .; CDR3: CASSLVGGPAGTQYF; DNA: TGTGCCAGCAGCTTAGTCGGGGGGCCGGCCGGGACCCAGTACTTC
length: 13; V: TRBV7-9; J: TRBJ2-1; D: .; size: .; CDR3: CASSLPPYNEQFF; DNA: TGTGCCAGCAGCTTACCTCCGTACAATGAGCAGTTCTTC
length: 15; V: TRBV19; J: TRBJ2-1; D: TRBD2; size: .; CDR3: CASTTSGSRSNEQFF; DNA: TGTGCCAGTACTACAAGCGGGAGTAGGAGCAATGAGCAGTTCTTC
length: 15; V: TRBV5-5; J: TRBJ1-1; D: .; size: .; CDR3: CASNLFDQPNTEAFF; DNA: TGTGCCAGCAACCTTTTTGATCAGCCGAACACTGAAGCTTTCTTT
length: 12; V: TRBV25-1; J: TRBJ1-5; D: .; size: .; CDR3: CASSDRVQPQHF; DNA: TGTGCCAGCAGTGACAGGGTTCAGCCCCAGCATTTT
length: 15; V: TRBV7-6; J: TRBJ1-1; D: TRBD1; size: .; CDR3: CASREGQGTNTEAFF; DNA: TGTGCCAGCAGGGAGGGACAGGGTACGAACACTGAAGCTTTCTTT
length: 14; V: TRBV6-5; J: TRBJ1-1; D: .; size: .; CDR3: CASRQQVFNTEAFF; DNA: TGTGCCAGCAGGCAACAGGTTTTTAACACTGAAGCTTTCTTT
length: 13; V: TRBV19; J: TRBJ2-3; D: .; size: .; CDR3: CASSSGLTDTQYF; DNA: TGTGCCAGTAGTTCAGGTCTCACAGATACGCAGTATTTT
length: 17; V: TRBV28; J: TRBJ2-4; D: TRBD2; size: .; CDR3: CASSLPTSGRDKNIQYF; DNA: TGTGCCAGCAGTTTACCGACTAGCGGGAGAGACAAAAACATTCAGTACTTC